Shown below are 17 T cell receptor beta chains from a single sample sequenced in a study of blood T cell repertoires in COVID-19. The data were produced by immunoSEQ multiplex PCR, yet TCRdb's version contains in-frame clones alone and is incomplete. Of 200,000 to 300,000 clones detected, about 85% appear once; the ten largest clones hold more than 6%. The material sequenced was peripheral blood. The receptors stem from an older woman with active or convalescent COVID-19.

The V gene is TRBV5-5, the J gene TRBJ2-7; the match to TRBD2 covers 10 bases. J gave up 0 bases and V 4 bases, and 7 bases lay outside the gene matches. Germline V gene lookup returns CDR1 SGHKS and CDR2 YYEKEE (reference sequence). CDR3 length equals 16 residues. Here the CDR3 DNA reads TGTGCCAGCAGCCTAGAGGGGACTAGCGTCTCCTACGAGCAGTACTTC. It encodes CASSLEGTSVSYEQYF.

This rearrangement joins TRBV11-2 to TRBJ2-7, with TRBD2 identical over 9 bases. CDR1 is SGHAT and CDR2 is FQNNGV in the germline V gene. Unmatched junction bases numbered 7, after V lost 0 bases and J lost 1 base. The CDR3 contains 17 residues. The CDR3 coding sequence is TGTGCCAGCAGCTTAGATTCGGCTAGCGGGATTTCCTACGAGCAGTACTTC. Its protein is CASSLDSASGISYEQYF.

CDR3 sequence (DNA): TGTGCCAGCAGTTTTTGGAGGGATACGCAGTATTTT. Its protein is CASSFWRDTQYF. J is TRBJ2-3 and V is TRBV28; perhaps TRBD2 as D (5 bases). The V end was cut by 3 bases, the J end by 6 bases, with 7 bases between. This CDR3 has 12 residues. Germline V CDR1 and CDR2: MDHEN, SYDVKM.

This clone turned up a few times. The chain employs TRBV2 and TRBJ1-4; 9 nucleotides line up with TRBD1. The germline gives CDR1 SNHLY, CDR2 FYNNEI. The junction had 10 bases not matched to a gene; V was cut back by 7 bases and J by 7 bases. The CDR3 length is 15 residues. The CDR3 DNA follows: TGTGCCAGCAATTCCAACAGGGGGCATGTTGAAAAACTGTTTTTT. Translating gives CASNSNRGHVEKLFF.

This chain joins TRBV21-1 and TRBJ1-1; whether TRBD1, the table's D call, matches the DNA was not checked. TRBV21-1 is noted as a pseudogene. The CDR3 runs 22 residues. The CDR3 reads CASSKREKRIDRGRSRNTEAFF. The CDR3 DNA is TGTGCCAGCAGCAAAAGGGAAAAAAGGATCGACAGGGGGCGTTCTAGGAACACTGAAGCTTTCTTT.

The chain combines TRBV2 with TRBJ2-3; D perhaps matches TRBD2 (7 bases). Germline-derived CDR1 and CDR2 are SNHLY and FYNNEI. V was clipped by 3 bases and J by 2 bases, with 12 bases between them. This CDR3 contains 15 residues. This CDR3 is CASSDPGGVTDTQYF. DNA for the CDR3: TGTGCCAGCAGTGATCCGGGGGGCGTCACAGATACGCAGTATTTT.

The rearrangement uses TRBV5-1 and TRBJ1-2; TRBD1 matches 10 bases. Germline V gives CDR1 SGHRS, CDR2 YFSETQ. Trimming cost V 2 bases and J 7 bases; bases outside gene matches: 2. The CDR3 totals 13 residues. Here the CDR3 reads CASSFDRGLGYTF. CDR3 DNA sequence: TGCGCCAGCAGCTTCGACAGGGGGCTTGGCTACACCTTC.

This chain connects TRBV2 to TRBJ1-6; D is unclear. CDR1 and CDR2 from the germline V gene are SNHLY and FYNNEI. The CDR3 is 13 amino acids. Trimming pared 6 bases from V and 7 bases from J, leaving 10 bases between. Written as DNA, the CDR3 is TGTGCCAGCAGCTGGGCCCAAAATTCACCCCTCCACTTT. Protein sequence: CASSWAQNSPLHF.

The chain couples TRBV5-1 to TRBJ2-7; the match to TRBD2 covers 12 bases. Unmatched junction bases numbered 6, after V lost 5 bases and J lost 0 bases. Germline V gene lookup returns CDR1 SGHRS and CDR2 YFSETQ. This CDR3 is 16 amino acids long. CDR3 amino acids: CASSSKTSGSSYEQYF. For the CDR3, the DNA is TGCGCCAGCAGTTCTAAGACTAGCGGGAGCTCCTACGAGCAGTACTTC.

The rearrangement uses TRBV4-1 and TRBJ2-1; the match to TRBD2 covers 12 bases. After removal of 2 bases from V and 9 bases from J, the junction contained 8 bases not matched to a gene. The CDR3 has 16 residues. The germline gives CDR1 MGHRA, CDR2 YSYEKL. The CDR3 protein is CASSQRSSGGAVEQFF. CDR3 nucleotides: TGCGCCAGCAGCCAAAGGTCTAGCGGGGGGGCGGTTGAGCAGTTCTTC.

The chain joins TRBV5-4 to TRBJ1-4; 7 bases agree with TRBD1. J lost 4 bases, V lost 0 bases, and 3 bases had no gene match. CDR1 is SGHNT and CDR2 is YYREEE in the germline V gene (reference sequence). This CDR3 spans 15 amino acids. Here the CDR3 reads CASSLEGGYNEKLFF. The CDR3 DNA reads TGTGCCAGCAGCTTGGAAGGGGGCTATAATGAAAAACTGTTTTTT.

The rearrangement uses TRBV5-1 and TRBJ1-5; D is unresolved. The V end lost 0 bases, the J end lost 2 bases, and 9 bases lay between the germline ends. The CDR3 covers 15 residues. Germline V CDR1 and CDR2: SGHRS, YFSETQ. The CDR3 is CASSLDEGGNQPQHF. The CDR3 DNA sequence: TGCGCCAGCAGCTTGGACGAGGGCGGCAATCAGCCCCAGCATTTT.

The rearrangement uses TRBV9 and TRBJ1-2; 7 bases agree with TRBD1. The CDR3 totals 15 residues. V shed 0 bases, J shed 3 bases, and the junction held 5 bases outside the gene matches. Germline V gene sequence: CDR1 SGDLS, CDR2 YYNGEE. This chain's CDR3 is CASSVARTGDYGYTF. The DNA for the CDR3 is TGTGCCAGCAGCGTAGCTCGGACAGGAGACTATGGCTACACCTTC. Together with reference TRBV9 and TRBJ1-2, the CDR3 gives the full variable domain: DSGVTQTPKHLITATGQRVTLRCSPRSGDLSVYWYQQSLDQGLQFLIQYYNGEERAKGNILERFSAQQFPDLHSELNLSSLELGDSALYFCASSVARTGDYGYTFGSGTRLTVV.

The chain uses TRBV6-5 and TRBJ2-7; the D gene is possibly TRBD1 (6 bases). Germline V gene lookup returns CDR1 MNHEY and CDR2 SVGAGI. V lost 2 bases and J lost 3, with 11 bases in between. The CDR3 spans 14 residues. The DNA of the CDR3 is TGTGCCAGCAGTTACGAGGGACATTTCTACGAGCAGTACTTC. Amino acid sequence: CASSYEGHFYEQYF.

V usage is TRBV27 and J usage is TRBJ1-5; D not resolved. Germline V lookup: CDR1 MNHEY, CDR2 SMNVEV (reference sequence). Trimming cost V 6 bases and J 5 bases, with 14 bases left between them. The CDR3 spans 14 residues. The CDR3, as DNA: TGTGCCAGCAGCCTCCGGGGTACCGATCAGCCCCAGCATTTT. It codes for CASSLRGTDQPQHF.

The gene calls are TRBV27 and TRBJ2-3; TRBD1 agrees at 9 bases. From germline, CDR1 is MNHEY and CDR2 SMNVEV (reference sequence). CDR3 length: 15 amino acids. After removal of 3 bases from V and 4 bases from J, the junction contained 5 bases not matched to a gene. The CDR3 loop is CASSFLGQGPDTQYF. In DNA, the CDR3 is TGTGCCAGCAGTTTCCTGGGACAGGGACCAGATACGCAGTATTTT.

This clone was seen only a few times. The chain joins TRBV4-1 to TRBJ1-5, with TRBD1 as a possible D gene (5 bases). Trimming shortened V by 0 bases and J by 2 bases, and 14 bases separated the two germline ends. This CDR3 is 17 amino acids long. Germline V gives CDR1 MGHRA, CDR2 YSYEKL. This CDR3 reads CASSQDLMGLGNQPQHF. Written as DNA, the CDR3 is TGCGCCAGCAGCCAAGATCTGATGGGACTGGGCAATCAGCCCCAGCATTTT.